What follows is one T cell receptor beta chain and its context. Its antigen remains unknown. The CDR3 has 18 amino acids. J was trimmed by 2 bases and V by 5 bases; bases with no gene match: 15. Per germline, CDR1 SEHNR and CDR2 FQNEAQ (reference sequence). The table came from immunoSEQ multiplex PCR; TCRdb's copy has only in-frame clones and leaves some out. The sample lists about 120,000 clones; 87% were seen once. This entry comes from a study of T cell responses to AZD1222 COVID-19 vaccine. Regarding the study as a whole: Unmutated variant regions reportedly attract nearly half of all spike-specific TCRs. CD4 TCRs linked to vaccination spanned spike, dominating at 160-218 and 743-854. The breadth and depth of Spike-specific TCRs increased once two AZD1222 doses had been given. Repertoires were obtained only post-peak T cell response.

The chain links TRBV7-9 to TRBJ1-3; 7 positions match TRBD1. Sequencing used peripheral blood, obtained on day 0 of AZD1222 vaccination. The TCR comes from an adult in good health. CDR3 sequence (DNA): TGTGCCAGCAGCCGGAGACGAGACAGGGAAAGAGCTGGAAACACCATATATTTT. Its translation is CASSRRRDRERAGNTIYF.